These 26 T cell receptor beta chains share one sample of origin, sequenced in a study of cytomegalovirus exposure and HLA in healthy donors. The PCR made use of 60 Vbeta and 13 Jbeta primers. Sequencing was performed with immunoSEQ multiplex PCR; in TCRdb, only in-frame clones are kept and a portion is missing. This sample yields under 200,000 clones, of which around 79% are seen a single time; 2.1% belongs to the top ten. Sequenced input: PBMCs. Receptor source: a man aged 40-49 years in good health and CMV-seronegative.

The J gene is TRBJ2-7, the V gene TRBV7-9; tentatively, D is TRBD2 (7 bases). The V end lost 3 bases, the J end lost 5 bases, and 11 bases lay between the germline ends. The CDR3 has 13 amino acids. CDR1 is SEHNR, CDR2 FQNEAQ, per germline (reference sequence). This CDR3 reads CASSFGEGDEQYF. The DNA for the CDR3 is TGTGCCAGCAGCTTTGGGGAGGGGGACGAGCAGTACTTC.

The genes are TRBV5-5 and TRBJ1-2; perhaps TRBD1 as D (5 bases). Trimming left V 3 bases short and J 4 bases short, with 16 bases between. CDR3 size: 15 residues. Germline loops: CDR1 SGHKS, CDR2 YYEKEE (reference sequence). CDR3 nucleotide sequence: TGTGCCAGCAGCTCCACCCCGACAGAATCCTATGGCTACACCTTC. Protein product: CASSSTPTESYGYTF.

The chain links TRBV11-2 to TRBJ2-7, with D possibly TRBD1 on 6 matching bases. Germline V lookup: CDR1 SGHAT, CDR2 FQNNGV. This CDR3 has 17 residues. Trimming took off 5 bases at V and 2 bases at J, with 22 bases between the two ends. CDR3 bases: TGTGCCAGCAGCCGGGGCGATTGGACAGCTCATCCCTACGAGCAGTACTTC. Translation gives CASSRGDWTAHPYEQYF. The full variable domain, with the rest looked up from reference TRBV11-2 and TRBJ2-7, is EAGVAQSPRYKIIEKRQSVAFWCNPISGHATLYWYQQILGQGPKLLIQFQNNGVVDDSQLPKDRFSAERLKGVDSTLKIQPAKLEDSAVYLCASSRGDWTAHPYEQYFGPGTRLTVT.

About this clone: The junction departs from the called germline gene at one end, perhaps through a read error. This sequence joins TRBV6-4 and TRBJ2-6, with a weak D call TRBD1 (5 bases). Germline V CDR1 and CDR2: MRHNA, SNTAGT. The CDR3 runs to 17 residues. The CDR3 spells CASSDQPQSSGANGLTF. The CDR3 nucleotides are TGTGCCAGCAGTGACCAGCCCCAGAGCTCTGGGGCCAACGGCCTGACTTTC.

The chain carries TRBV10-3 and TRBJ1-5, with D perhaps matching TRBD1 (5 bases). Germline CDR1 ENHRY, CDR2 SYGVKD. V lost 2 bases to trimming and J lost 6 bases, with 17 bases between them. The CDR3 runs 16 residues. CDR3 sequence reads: CAISEHLAGLPQPQHF. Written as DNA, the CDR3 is TGTGCCATCAGTGAGCACCTCGCAGGGCTTCCTCAGCCCCAGCATTTT.

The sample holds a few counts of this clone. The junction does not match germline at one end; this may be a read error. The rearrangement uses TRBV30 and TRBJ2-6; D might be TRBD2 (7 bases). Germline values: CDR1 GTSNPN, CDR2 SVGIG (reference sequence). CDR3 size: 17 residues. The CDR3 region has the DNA TGTGCCTGGAGTGTACGCAGGGGAGGGACTGGGGCCAACGGCCTGACTTTC. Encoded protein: CAWSVRRGGTGANGLTF.

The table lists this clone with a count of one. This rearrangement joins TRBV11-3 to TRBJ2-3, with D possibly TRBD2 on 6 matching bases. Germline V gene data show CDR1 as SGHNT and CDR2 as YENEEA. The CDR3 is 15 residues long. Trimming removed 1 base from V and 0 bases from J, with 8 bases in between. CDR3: CASSLGGTSTDTQYF. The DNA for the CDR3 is TGTGCCAGCAGCTTAGGAGGGACTAGCACAGATACGCAGTATTTT.

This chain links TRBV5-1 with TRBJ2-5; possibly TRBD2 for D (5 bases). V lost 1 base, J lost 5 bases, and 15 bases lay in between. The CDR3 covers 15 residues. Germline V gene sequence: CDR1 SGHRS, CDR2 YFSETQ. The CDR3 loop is CASSLSSPGWETQYF. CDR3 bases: TGCGCCAGCAGCTTGTCTTCCCCGGGATGGGAGACCCAGTACTTC.

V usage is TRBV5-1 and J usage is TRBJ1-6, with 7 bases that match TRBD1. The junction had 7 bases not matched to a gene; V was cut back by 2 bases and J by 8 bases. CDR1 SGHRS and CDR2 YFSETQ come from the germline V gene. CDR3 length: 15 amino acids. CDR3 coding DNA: TGCGCCAGCAGCTTCCGCACAGGGGCGGATTCACCCCTCCACTTT. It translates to CASSFRTGADSPLHF.

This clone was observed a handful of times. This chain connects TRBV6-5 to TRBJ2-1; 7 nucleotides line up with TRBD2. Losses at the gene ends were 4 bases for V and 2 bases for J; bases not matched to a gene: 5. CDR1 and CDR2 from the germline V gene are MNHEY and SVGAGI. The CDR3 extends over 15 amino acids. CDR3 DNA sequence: TGTGCCAGCAGTTTTCGGACTAGTGCCTACAATGAGCAGTTCTTC. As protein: CASSFRTSAYNEQFF.

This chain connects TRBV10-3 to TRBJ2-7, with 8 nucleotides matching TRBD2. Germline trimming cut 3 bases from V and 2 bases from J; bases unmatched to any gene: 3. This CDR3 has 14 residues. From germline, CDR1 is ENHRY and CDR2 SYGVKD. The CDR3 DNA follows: TGTGCCATCAGTGAACAAGCGGGAGCCTACGAGCAGTACTTC. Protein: CAISEQAGAYEQYF.

DNA for the CDR3: TGTGCCAGCAGTTTAGGGGGGGCGCCTCAGGGCTACACCTTC. It translates to CASSLGGAPQGYTF. V and J are TRBV28 and TRBJ1-2; D might be TRBD1 (6 bases). V lost 2 bases and J 8 bases, leaving 15 bases between the germline ends. CDR3 length: 14 residues. Germline V CDR1 and CDR2: MDHEN, SYDVKM.

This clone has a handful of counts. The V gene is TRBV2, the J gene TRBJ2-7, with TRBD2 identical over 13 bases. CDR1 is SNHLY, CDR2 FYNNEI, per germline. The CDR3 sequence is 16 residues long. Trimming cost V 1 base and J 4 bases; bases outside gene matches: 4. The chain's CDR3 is CASSEGLAGGLYEQYF. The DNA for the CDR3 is TGTGCCAGCAGTGAAGGACTAGCGGGAGGCCTGTACGAGCAGTACTTC.

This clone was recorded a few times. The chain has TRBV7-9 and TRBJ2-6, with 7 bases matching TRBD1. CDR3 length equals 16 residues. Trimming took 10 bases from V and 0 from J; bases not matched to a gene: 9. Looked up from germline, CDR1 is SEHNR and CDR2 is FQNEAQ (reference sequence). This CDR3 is CAMPRGNASGANVLTF. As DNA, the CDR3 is TGTGCCATGCCCAGGGGGAATGCCTCTGGGGCCAACGTCCTGACTTTC.

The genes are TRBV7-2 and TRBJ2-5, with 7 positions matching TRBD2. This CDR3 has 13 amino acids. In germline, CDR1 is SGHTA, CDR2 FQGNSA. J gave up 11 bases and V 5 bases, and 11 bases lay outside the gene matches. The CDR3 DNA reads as TGTGCCAGCAGCCAAGGACTACGGGGGGAGCAGTACTTC. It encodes CASSQGLRGEQYF.

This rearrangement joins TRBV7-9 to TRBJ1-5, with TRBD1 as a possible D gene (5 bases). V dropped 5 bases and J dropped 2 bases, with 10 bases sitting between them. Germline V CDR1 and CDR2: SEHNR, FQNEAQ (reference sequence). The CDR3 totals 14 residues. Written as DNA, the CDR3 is TGTGCCAGCAGCAGTGTCAGGGGCAATCAGCCCCAGCATTTT. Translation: CASSSVRGNQPQHF. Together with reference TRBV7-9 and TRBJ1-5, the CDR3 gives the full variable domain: DTGVSQNPRHKITKRGQNVTFRCDPISEHNRLYWYRQTLGQGPEFLTYFQNEAQLEKSRLLSDRFSAERPKGSFSTLEIQRTEQGDSAMYLCASSSVRGNQPQHFGDGTRLSIL.

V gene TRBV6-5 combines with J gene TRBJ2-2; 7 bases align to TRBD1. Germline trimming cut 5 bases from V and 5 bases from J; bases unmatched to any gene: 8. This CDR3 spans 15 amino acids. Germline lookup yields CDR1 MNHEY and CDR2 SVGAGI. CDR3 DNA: TGTGCCAGCAGTCCCCGACAGGGAACGACCGGGGAGCTGTTTTTT. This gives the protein CASSPRQGTTGELFF.

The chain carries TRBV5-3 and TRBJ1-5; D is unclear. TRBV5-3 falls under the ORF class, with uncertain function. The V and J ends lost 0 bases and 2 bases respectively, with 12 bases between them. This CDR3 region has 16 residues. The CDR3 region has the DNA TGTGCCAGAAGCTTGGTCGGGGTTTATGGCAATCAGCCCCAGCATTTT. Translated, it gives CARSLVGVYGNQPQHF.

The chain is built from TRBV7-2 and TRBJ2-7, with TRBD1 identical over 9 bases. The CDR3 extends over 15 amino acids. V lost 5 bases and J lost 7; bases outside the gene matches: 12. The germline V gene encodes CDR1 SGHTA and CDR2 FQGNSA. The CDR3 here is CASSARDRAPGEQYF. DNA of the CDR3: TGTGCCAGCAGCGCCCGGGACAGGGCTCCTGGGGAGCAGTACTTC.

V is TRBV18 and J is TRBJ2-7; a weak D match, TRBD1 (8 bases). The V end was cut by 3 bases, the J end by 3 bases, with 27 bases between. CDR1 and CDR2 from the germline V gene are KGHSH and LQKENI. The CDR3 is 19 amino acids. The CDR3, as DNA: TGTGCCAGCTCACCGACAGGGACAGGCATTGGGAGGGGGATCTACGAGCAGTACTTC. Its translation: CASSPTGTGIGRGIYEQYF.

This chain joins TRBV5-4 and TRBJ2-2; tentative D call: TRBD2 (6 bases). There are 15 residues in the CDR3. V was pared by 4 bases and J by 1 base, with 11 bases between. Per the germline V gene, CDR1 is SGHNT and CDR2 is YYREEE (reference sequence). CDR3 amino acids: CASSPAGMNTGELFF. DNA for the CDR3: TGTGCCAGCAGCCCCGCGGGGATGAACACCGGGGAGCTGTTTTTT.

This CDR3 reads CASSPGTAHGQPQHF. The CDR3 DNA reads TGTGCCAGCAGCCCCGGGACAGCTCATGGACAGCCCCAGCATTTT. The chain is built from TRBV5-5 and TRBJ1-5, with 7 bases aligning to TRBD1. Looked up from germline, CDR1 is SGHKS and CDR2 is YYEKEE (reference sequence). The J segment lost 7 bases and the V segment lost 4 bases, leaving 11 bases of the junction unmatched. The CDR3 consists of 15 residues.

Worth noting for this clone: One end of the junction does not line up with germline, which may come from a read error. This chain's CDR3 is CASSQAYGGTEAFF. The CDR3, as DNA: TGCGCCAGCAGCCAAGCGTATGGGGGGACTGAAGCTTTCTTT. This chain links TRBV5-4 with TRBJ1-1; D possibly corresponds to TRBD1 (5 bases). The CDR3 is 14 amino acids. The V gene's germline CDR1 is SGHNT and CDR2 YYREEE (reference sequence). The whole variable domain, remainder taken from reference TRBV5-4 and TRBJ1-1, is ETGVTQSPTHLIKTRGQQVTLRCSSQSGHNTVSWYQQALGQGPQFIFQYYREEENGRGNFPPRFSGLQFPNYSSELNVNALELDDSALYLCASSQAYGGTEAFFGQGTRLTVV.

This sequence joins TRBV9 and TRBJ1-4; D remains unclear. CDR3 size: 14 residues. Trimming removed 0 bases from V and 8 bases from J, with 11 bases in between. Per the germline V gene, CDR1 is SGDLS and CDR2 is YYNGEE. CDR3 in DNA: TGTGCCAGCAGCGTAGCAGAGGGAGAGGAAAAACTGTTTTTT. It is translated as CASSVAEGEEKLFF.

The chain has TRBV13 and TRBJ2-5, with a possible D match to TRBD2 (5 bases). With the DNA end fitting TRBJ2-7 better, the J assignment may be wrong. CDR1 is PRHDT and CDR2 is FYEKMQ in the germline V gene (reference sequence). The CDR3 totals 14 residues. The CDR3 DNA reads TGTGCCAGCAGCTTAGGGGCCGAGGGCTACGAGCAGTACTTC. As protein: CASSLGAEGYEQYF.

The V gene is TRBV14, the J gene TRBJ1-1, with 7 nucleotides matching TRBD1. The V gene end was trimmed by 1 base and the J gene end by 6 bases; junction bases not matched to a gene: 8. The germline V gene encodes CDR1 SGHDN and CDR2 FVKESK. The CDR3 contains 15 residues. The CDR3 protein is CASSQVRTGRAEAFF. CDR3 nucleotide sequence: TGTGCCAGCAGCCAAGTGCGGACAGGCCGAGCTGAAGCTTTCTTT.